This is a list of T cell receptor beta chains from one sample in a study of CD4 T cells in relation to SARS-CoV-2 and coronaviruses. Sequenced by immunoSEQ multiplex PCR; TCRdb stores in-frame clones only, minus some. The data show about 64,000 clones, roughly 93% seen once. Specimen: naive CD4+ T cells from PBMCs. Every receptor here comes from a human donor in good health. The conserved cysteine and the conserved F or W are not part of the CDR3 here. The D gene is left open where the match is weak. Part of the rows lack a size; the others show once, few, many or a class for expanded clones.

cdr3_aa d_call v_call clone_size
ASSHRGAGQPQH NA TRBV3-1/TRBV3-2 NA
ASSLTGGNEQF TRBD1 TRBV5-1 NA
ASSPLGRGEDEQF NA TRBV27 NA
ASSRTSGRYEQY TRBD2 TRBV7-2 NA
ASSQTGDNSPLH TRBD1 TRBV3-1/TRBV3-2 NA
ASSLTTRGQGGTDTQY TRBD1 TRBV28 NA
ASSLGTQNYGYT NA TRBV28 NA
ASRADRATNTIY TRBD1 TRBV28 NA
ASSAEDRGGKNIQY TRBD1 TRBV9 NA
ASSPGTGSSNQPQH TRBD1 TRBV19 NA
ASSRQRENTEAF NA TRBV18 NA
ASSLDRVGETQY TRBD1 TRBV28 NA
ASSYWAGGGGRDEQY TRBD2 TRBV7-2 once
ASSQVGLAGSGEQY TRBD2 TRBV14 NA
ASSSRLAGTYEQY TRBD2 TRBV5-1 NA
ASSETYLLYEQY NA TRBV2 NA
ASSLRGLARNTGELF TRBD2 TRBV27 NA
ASSPPGTVNEKLF TRBD1 TRBV18 NA
ASSSWTRGANVLT NA TRBV28 NA
ASSEPTPHTDTQY NA TRBV7-9 NA
ASTRWGARNTGELF NA TRBV7-9 few
ASSYADRDGAPLH TRBD1 TRBV6-5 NA
ASSSGATTYNEQF NA TRBV5-1 NA
ASSERGRWGYT NA TRBV6-1 NA
ASSEINPGLSRAGELF NA TRBV10-1 NA
ASRPGSGNTEAF NA TRBV5-1 NA
AIGGSGTSGISSYNEQF TRBD2 TRBV10-3 NA
ASSLGQGPNSPLH NA TRBV7-9 NA
ASSPGMGLLSGANVLT NA TRBV7-3 once
ASSLLQGTGGYT NA TRBV3-1/TRBV3-2 NA
ASSEEWSPIAKNIQY NA TRBV6-1 NA
ASTIRASYEQY NA TRBV7-9 NA
ASSYRVQSSGANVLT NA TRBV7-9 NA
ASSVAGDTQY NA TRBV9 NA
ASTVTVPSYEQY NA TRBV6-5 once
ASSLISTGVDTQY TRBD1 TRBV28 NA
ASNVAPDTQY NA TRBV28 NA
ASGRQPHYEQY NA TRBV12-3/TRBV12-4 NA
ASSLLQENEKLF NA TRBV7-9 NA
ASSGLSQGYEKLF NA TRBV19 NA
ASSRGLEQY NA TRBV25-1 NA
ASSESDRGFFGYT TRBD1 TRBV25-1 few
ARVRSGNYGYT NA TRBV23-1 NA
AWSVGTLKSQPQH NA TRBV30 NA
ASEGGQINTEAF NA TRBV19 few
SASRTGRDNQPQH TRBD1 TRBV20-1 NA